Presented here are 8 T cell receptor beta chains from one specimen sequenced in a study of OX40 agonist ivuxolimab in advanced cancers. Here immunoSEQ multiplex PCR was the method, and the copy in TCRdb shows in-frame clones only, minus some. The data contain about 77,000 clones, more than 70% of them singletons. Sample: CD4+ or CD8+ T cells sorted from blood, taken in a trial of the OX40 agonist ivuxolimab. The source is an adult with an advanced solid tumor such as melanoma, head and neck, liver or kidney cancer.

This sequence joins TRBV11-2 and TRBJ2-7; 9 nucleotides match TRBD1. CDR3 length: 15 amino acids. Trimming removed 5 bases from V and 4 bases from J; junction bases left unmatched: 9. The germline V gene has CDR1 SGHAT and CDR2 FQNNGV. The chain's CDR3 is CASSPDRGVIYEQYF. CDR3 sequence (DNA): TGTGCCAGCAGCCCCGACAGGGGGGTTATTTACGAGCAGTACTTC.

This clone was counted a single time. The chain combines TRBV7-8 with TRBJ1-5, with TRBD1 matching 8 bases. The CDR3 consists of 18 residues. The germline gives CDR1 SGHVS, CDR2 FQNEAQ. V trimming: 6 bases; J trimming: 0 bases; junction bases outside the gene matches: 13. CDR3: CASSSRDRGLYSNQPQHF. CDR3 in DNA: TGTGCCAGCAGTTCACGTGACAGGGGACTTTATAGCAATCAGCCCCAGCATTTT. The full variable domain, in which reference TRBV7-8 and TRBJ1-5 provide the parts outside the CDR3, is GAGVSQSPRYKVAKRGQDVALRCDPISGHVSLFWYQQALGQGPEFLTYFQNEAQLDKSGLPSDRFFAERPEGSVSTLKIQRTQQEDSAVYLCASSSRDRGLYSNQPQHFGDGTRLSIL.

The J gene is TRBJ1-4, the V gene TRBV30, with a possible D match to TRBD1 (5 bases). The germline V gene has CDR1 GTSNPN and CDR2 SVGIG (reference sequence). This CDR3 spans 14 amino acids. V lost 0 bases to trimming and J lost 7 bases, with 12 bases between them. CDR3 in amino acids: CAWSVPGLSEKLFF. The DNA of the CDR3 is TGTGCCTGGAGTGTACCAGGGTTAAGTGAAAAACTGTTTTTT.

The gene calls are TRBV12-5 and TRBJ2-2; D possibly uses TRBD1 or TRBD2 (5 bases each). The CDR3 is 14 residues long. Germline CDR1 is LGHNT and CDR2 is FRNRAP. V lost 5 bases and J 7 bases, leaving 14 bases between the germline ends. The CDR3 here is CASGMGRKGGELFF. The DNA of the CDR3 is TGTGCTAGTGGTATGGGACGGAAGGGCGGGGAGCTGTTTTTT.

The CDR3 DNA is TGTGCCAGTAGTATTAGGGCGGGCACAGATACGCAGTATTTT. This encodes CASSIRAGTDTQYF. The rearrangement uses TRBV19 and TRBJ2-3, with D unresolved. Trimming cost V 3 bases and J 1 base, with 8 bases left between them. The CDR3 contains 14 residues. Germline CDR1 reads LNHDA; CDR2 reads SQIVND (reference sequence).

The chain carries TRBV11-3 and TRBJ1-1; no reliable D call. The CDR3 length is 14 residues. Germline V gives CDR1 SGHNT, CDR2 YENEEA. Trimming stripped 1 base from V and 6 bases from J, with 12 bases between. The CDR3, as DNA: TGTGCCAGCAGCTTAGGAGGGAAGAAGGCTGAAGCTTTCTTT. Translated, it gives CASSLGGKKAEAFF.

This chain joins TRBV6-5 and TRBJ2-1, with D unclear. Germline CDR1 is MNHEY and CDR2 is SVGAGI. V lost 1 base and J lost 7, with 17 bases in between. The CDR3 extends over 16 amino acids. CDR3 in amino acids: CASSYYSLNSLNEQFF. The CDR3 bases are TGTGCCAGCAGTTACTACTCGTTAAACTCTTTGAATGAGCAGTTCTTC.

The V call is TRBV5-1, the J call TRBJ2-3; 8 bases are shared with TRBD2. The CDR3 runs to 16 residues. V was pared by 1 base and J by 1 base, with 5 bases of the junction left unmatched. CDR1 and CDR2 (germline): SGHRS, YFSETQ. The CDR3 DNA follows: TGCGCCAGCAGCTTGCCGGCGACTAGCGGCACAGATACGCAGTATTTT. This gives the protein CASSLPATSGTDTQYF.